The 20 T cell receptor beta chains below were found in one sample sequenced in a study of sequential checkpoint blockade in melanoma. TCRdb's copy holds only in-frame clones and misses some; the assay was immunoSEQ multiplex PCR. The sample has 15,000 to 20,000 clones, about 66% seen once. Specified treatment: randomized to nivolumab then ipilimumab (arm A) or the reverse (arm B). The sequences come from CD8+ T cells sorted from blood (inferred from file names), collected from a patient given nivolumab and ipilimumab in sequence. The receptors come from a human donor with melanoma.

The chain joins TRBV16 to TRBJ2-2; D ambiguous. The length of the CDR3 is 16 residues. Germline CDR1 reads KGHSY; CDR2 reads FQNENV. V dropped 4 bases and J dropped 0 bases, with 12 bases sitting between them. Here the CDR3 DNA reads TGTGCCAGCAGCCCCATGGTAGTACCGAACACCGGGGAGCTGTTTTTT. Its translation is CASSPMVVPNTGELFF.

The chain is built from TRBV11-3 and TRBJ2-5; D may be TRBD1 (6 bases). Germline-derived CDR1 and CDR2 are SGHNT and YENEEA. The CDR3 runs to 17 residues. V lost 3 bases to trimming and J lost 1 base, with 18 bases between them. The CDR3 loop is CASSFRTALGPQETQYF. The CDR3 DNA reads as TGTGCCAGCAGCTTCCGGACAGCACTCGGCCCCCAAGAGACCCAGTACTTC.

The V and J genes are TRBV9 and TRBJ2-3; 8 bases match TRBD2. Germline trimming cut 2 bases from V and 5 bases from J; bases unmatched to any gene: 4. The CDR3 runs 14 residues. Germline V gives CDR1 SGDLS, CDR2 YYNGEE. CDR3 residues: CASSVAGGGDTQYF. The DNA of the CDR3 is TGTGCCAGCAGCGTGGCCGGGGGGGGAGATACGCAGTATTTT.

The V gene is TRBV9, the J gene TRBJ2-3; D is perhaps TRBD2 (6 bases). This CDR3 region has 17 residues. The germline V gene encodes CDR1 SGDLS and CDR2 YYNGEE. The germline V and J ends were trimmed by 3 bases and 0 bases, with 17 bases remaining between them. The CDR3 sequence is CASSDAPSDLSTDTQYF. DNA of the CDR3: TGTGCCAGCAGCGATGCCCCTAGCGACCTTAGCACAGATACGCAGTATTTT. The complete variable domain, with remaining parts taken from reference TRBV9 and TRBJ2-3, reads DSGVTQTPKHLITATGQRVTLRCSPRSGDLSVYWYQQSLDQGLQFLIQYYNGEERAKGNILERFSAQQFPDLHSELNLSSLELGDSALYFCASSDAPSDLSTDTQYFGPGTRLTVL.

The chain has TRBV13 and TRBJ1-5, with D uncertain. V was pared by 5 bases and J by 6 bases, with 17 bases between. The CDR3 sequence is 15 residues long. Per germline, CDR1 PRHDT and CDR2 FYEKMQ (reference sequence). CDR3 loop: CASSITTKRGQPQHF. The CDR3 DNA reads as TGTGCCAGCAGCATAACTACCAAACGGGGTCAGCCCCAGCATTTT.

This clone was detected only a few times. For the CDR3, the DNA is TGCAGCGTTGAAGGGCCGGAGGAGGATGGGAAACTGTTTTTT. It codes for CSVEGPEEDGKLFF. This chain links TRBV29-1 with TRBJ1-4, with D uncertain. CDR1 is SQVTM, CDR2 ANQGSEA, per germline. The CDR3 loop spans 14 amino acids. Trimming pared 1 base from V and 11 bases from J, leaving 17 bases between.

The CDR3 DNA sequence: TGTGCCAGCAGTTACTCGGCGGGAGAGGCCTACGAGCAGTACTTC. Translated, it gives CASSYSAGEAYEQYF. V and J are TRBV6-6 and TRBJ2-7; 7 nucleotides match TRBD2. Germline V gene sequence: CDR1 MNHNY, CDR2 SVGAGI (reference sequence). The CDR3 length is 15 residues. Germline trimming cut 0 bases from V and 2 bases from J; bases unmatched to any gene: 4.

CDR3 protein: CASSQSPTRGWNGYTF. CDR3 bases: TGTGCCAGCAGCCAATCGCCCACGCGGGGTTGGAATGGCTACACCTTC. The chain links TRBV4-2 to TRBJ1-2; D is unclear. This CDR3 region has 16 residues. Trimming stripped 2 bases from V and 6 bases from J, with 19 bases between. Germline V CDR1 and CDR2: LGHNA, YNFKEQ.

The rearrangement links TRBV7-9 to TRBJ1-2; D perhaps matches TRBD1 (5 bases). CDR1 is SEHNR and CDR2 is FQNEAQ in the germline V gene (reference sequence). V shed 2 bases and J shed 2 bases, with 15 bases lying between them. This CDR3 region has 16 residues. CDR3 sequence: CASSLSGGGPNYGYTF. CDR3 nucleotides: TGTGCCAGCAGCTTAAGCGGGGGGGGACCGAACTATGGCTACACCTTC.

The chain uses TRBV4-2 and TRBJ2-5, with 10 positions matching TRBD2. The CDR3 has 16 amino acids. Looked up from germline, CDR1 is LGHNA and CDR2 is YNFKEQ. V lost 0 bases to trimming and J lost 2 bases; unmatched junction nucleotides: 3. The CDR3 spells CASSQEIAGGQETQYF. CDR3 sequence (DNA): TGTGCCAGCAGCCAAGAAATAGCGGGGGGACAAGAGACCCAGTACTTC.

The rearrangement uses TRBV7-2 and TRBJ2-7; 7 positions agree with TRBD2. CDR1 SGHTA and CDR2 FQGNSA come from the germline V gene. The trim removed 5 bases at V and 3 bases at J, leaving 7 bases unmatched. The CDR3 loop spans 14 amino acids. The CDR3 region is CASSPRRELYEQYF. CDR3 in DNA: TGTGCCAGCAGCCCCCGGCGGGAGCTCTACGAGCAGTACTTC.

The chain combines TRBV9 with TRBJ2-1; 7 positions match TRBD2. The germline V gene has CDR1 SGDLS and CDR2 YYNGEE. J gave up 7 bases and V 3 bases, and 10 bases lay outside the gene matches. CDR3 length: 15 residues. CDR3 DNA: TGTGCCAGCAGCGAGAGGGTAGCGGGCAGAAATGAGCAGTTCTTC. It yields the protein CASSERVAGRNEQFF.

This clone was counted a few times. V gene TRBV19 combines with J gene TRBJ2-7; D is possibly TRBD2 (5 bases). V lost 5 bases, J lost 0 bases, and 11 bases lay in between. This CDR3 is built from 14 residues. The germline V gene encodes CDR1 LNHDA and CDR2 SQIVND (reference sequence). The CDR3, as DNA: TGTGCCAGTAGTCCCTCCGGGAACTCCTACGAGCAGTACTTC. Protein sequence: CASSPSGNSYEQYF.

This clone was observed once. This sequence joins TRBV18 and TRBJ2-3; 8 bases are a match to TRBD2. The V segment lost 0 bases and the J segment 0 bases; nucleotides outside the gene matches: 2. Germline CDR1 is KGHSH and CDR2 is LQKENI. This CDR3 region has 16 residues. The CDR3 is CASSPPAGGSTDTQYF. The CDR3 DNA sequence: TGTGCCAGCTCACCACCTGCGGGGGGTAGCACAGATACGCAGTATTTT.

CDR3 in amino acids: CASSEGAVSYNEQFF. DNA of the CDR3: TGTGCCAGCAGCGAGGGAGCGGTCTCCTACAATGAGCAGTTCTTC. V is TRBV9 and J is TRBJ2-1; D is possibly TRBD2 (5 bases). The CDR3 is 15 residues long. CDR1 and CDR2 from the germline V gene are SGDLS and YYNGEE. V was trimmed by 3 bases and J by 0 bases, leaving 10 bases between them.

The chain joins TRBV7-6 to TRBJ2-1; D gene unclear. Looked up from germline, CDR1 is SGHVS and CDR2 is FNYEAQ. Trimming shortened V by 1 base and J by 0 bases, and 10 bases separated the two germline ends. This CDR3 spans 16 amino acids. CDR3 in DNA: TGTGCCAGCAGCTTAGTAGGTAGGAGCTCCTACAATGAGCAGTTCTTC. It yields the protein CASSLVGRSSYNEQFF.

Of note for this clone: The sample holds other DNA sequences that translate to the same CDR3. The chain uses TRBV13 and TRBJ1-2; 11 bases line up with TRBD1. J lost 4 bases, V lost 3 bases, and 1 base had no gene match. The CDR3 sequence is 14 residues long. Germline CDR1 and CDR2: PRHDT and FYEKMQ (reference sequence). CDR3 nucleotide sequence: TGTGCCAGCAGCTTGGGGACAGGGGGCTATGGCTACACCTTC. This sequence encodes CASSLGTGGYGYTF.

This clone ranks as medium-sized. CDR3 loop: CASSSHRGPSYEQYF. DNA for the CDR3: TGTGCCAGCAGCTCACACAGGGGGCCCTCCTACGAGCAGTACTTC. J is TRBJ2-7 and V is TRBV7-9; TRBD1 matches 9 bases. The ends lost 4 bases at V and 0 bases at J; junction bases unmatched: 4. The CDR3 has 15 amino acids. Looked up from germline, CDR1 is SEHNR and CDR2 is FQNEAQ (reference sequence).

The gene calls are TRBV4-3 and TRBJ2-3; 11 positions match TRBD2. Unmatched junction bases numbered 9, after V lost 0 bases and J lost 4 bases. CDR3 length: 18 residues. The germline V gene has CDR1 LGHNA and CDR2 YSLEER. CDR3 DNA: TGCGCCAGCAGCCAAGAGCCAAGGGCTAGCGGGGGGTCAGATACGCAGTATTTT. Translating it yields CASSQEPRASGGSDTQYF.

The V gene is TRBV9, the J gene TRBJ1-1, with D uncertain. The germline V and J ends were trimmed by 4 bases and 1 base, with 8 bases remaining between them. In germline, CDR1 is SGDLS, CDR2 YYNGEE. The CDR3 is 13 amino acids. CDR3 coding DNA: TGTGCCAGCAGCCTTGAGGGGAACACTGAAGCTTTCTTT. Amino acid sequence: CASSLEGNTEAFF.